These 15 T cell receptor beta chains came from one sample sequenced in a study of blood T cell repertoires in COVID-19. Repertoires were generated with immunoSEQ multiplex PCR, while TCRdb's copy carries only in-frame clones and drops some. The table lists under 200,000 clones, 86% of them singletons. Sequencing used peripheral blood. These receptors came from a man in his 70s with acute or convalescent COVID-19.

The chain is built from TRBV5-1 and TRBJ2-1; 8 bases are shared with TRBD2. The CDR3 is 17 amino acids. V lost 5 bases to trimming and J lost 2 bases; unmatched junction nucleotides: 12. Per germline, CDR1 SGHRS and CDR2 YFSETQ. This CDR3 is CASSRTGGGRTYNEQFF. The CDR3 bases are TGCGCCAGCAGTCGAACGGGCGGGGGGCGTACCTACAATGAGCAGTTCTTC.

This chain uses TRBV6-5 with TRBJ2-2; 8 bases fit TRBD2. Germline CDR1 and CDR2: MNHEY and SVGAGI. The CDR3 totals 15 residues. Trimming at V came to 6 bases and at J to 0 bases, leaving 3 bases not matched to a gene. This chain's CDR3 is CASRPGLANTGELFF. The CDR3 bases are TGTGCCAGCAGGCCGGGACTAGCGAACACCGGGGAGCTGTTTTTT.

The rearrangement links TRBV5-1 to TRBJ2-7; 13 positions agree with TRBD2. The trim removed 4 bases at V and 4 bases at J, leaving 8 bases unmatched. This CDR3 comprises 16 residues. Germline V gene data show CDR1 as SGHRS and CDR2 as YFSETQ. This chain's CDR3 is CASSPMTSGGLYEQYF. The CDR3 bases are TGCGCCAGCAGCCCTATGACTAGCGGGGGGTTATACGAGCAGTACTTC.

The chain couples TRBV6-2 or TRBV6-3 to TRBJ2-3, with D unresolved. The CDR3 runs 12 residues. With 4 bases removed from V and 2 bases from J, the gap between germline ends came to 4 bases. CDR1 and CDR2 (germline): MNHEY, SVGEGT. The CDR3 bases are TGTGCCAGCAGTTCCTACACAGATACGCAGTATTTT. This encodes CASSSYTDTQYF.

The chain couples TRBV15 to TRBJ1-2; D is unresolved. The CDR3 runs to 14 residues. V was shortened by 8 bases and J by 2 bases, with 15 bases between the two germline ends. Germline-derived CDR1 and CDR2 are LNHNV and YYDKDF (reference sequence). In DNA form, the CDR3 reads TGTGCCACCGGCGGGGTGCCCCCCAACTATGGCTACACCTTC. Protein product: CATGGVPPNYGYTF.

The CDR3: CSVLSGTGELFF. For the CDR3, the DNA is TGCAGCGTTCTCTCGGGCACCGGGGAGCTGTTTTTT. The chain uses TRBV29-1 and TRBJ2-2; D is unresolved. Germline V CDR1 and CDR2: SQVTM, ANQGSEA. Trimming removed 5 bases at V and 4 bases at J, with 8 bases between. The CDR3 sequence is 12 residues long.

This chain connects TRBV13 to TRBJ1-6; D not certain. This CDR3 contains 16 residues. The V gene lost 0 bases and the J gene lost 3 bases, with 9 bases spanning the gap. CDR1 and CDR2 from the germline V gene are PRHDT and FYEKMQ (reference sequence). CDR3 sequence reads: CASSLGERSYNSPLHF. CDR3 bases: TGTGCCAGCAGCTTAGGAGAGAGGAGCTATAATTCACCCCTCCACTTT.

The chain links TRBV30 to TRBJ1-5; possibly TRBD1 for D (5 bases). Germline V gene data show CDR1 as GTSNPN and CDR2 as SVGIG (reference sequence). The CDR3 is made up of 14 amino acids. The ends were cut back, 3 bases at V and 2 bases at J, with 11 bases in the middle. The CDR3 DNA sequence: TGTGCCTGGAGCAGGGTGGGTGGCAATCAGCCCCAGCATTTT. Residues: CAWSRVGGNQPQHF.

This clone was detected a few times. The V gene is TRBV3-1 (or the pseudogene TRBV3-2), the J gene TRBJ1-1; D gene uncertain. With 5 bases removed from V and 4 bases from J, the gap between germline ends came to 8 bases. This CDR3 has 12 residues. Germline V lookup: CDR1 LGHDT, CDR2 YNNKEL (reference sequence). The CDR3 DNA sequence: TGTGCCAGCAGCGTGGTCGGCACTGAAGCTTTCTTT. Its translation: CASSVVGTEAFF.

This CDR3 reads CASGGYGYTF. Written as DNA, the CDR3 is TGTGCCAGCGGAGGCTATGGCTACACCTTC. This sequence joins TRBV7-9 and TRBJ1-2, with D unresolved. Germline V lookup: CDR1 SEHNR, CDR2 FQNEAQ (reference sequence). V was cut by 8 bases and J by 4 bases, with 5 bases left in between. CDR3 size: 10 residues.

CDR3 DNA: TGTGCCAGTAGTCGAGCGGGAGGGCCCTCGGATACGCAGTATTTT. Encoded protein: CASSRAGGPSDTQYF. V usage is TRBV19 and J usage is TRBJ2-3; TRBD2 matches 10 bases. Trimming at V came to 5 bases and at J to 6 bases, leaving 8 bases not matched to a gene. Germline CDR1 LNHDA, CDR2 SQIVND (reference sequence). The CDR3 totals 15 residues. Full variable domain (remainder filled in from reference TRBV19 and TRBJ2-3): DGGITQSPKYLFRKEGQNVTLSCEQNLNHDAMYWYRQDPGQGLRLIYYSQIVNDFQKGDIAEGYSVSREKKESFPLTVTSAQKNPTAFYLCASSRAGGPSDTQYFGPGTRLTVL.

CDR3 amino acids: CVSASGGYEQYF. DNA of the CDR3: TGTGTCTCGGCTAGCGGGGGATACGAGCAGTACTTC. V usage is TRBV28 and J usage is TRBJ2-7; 10 bases match TRBD2. Germline assignment: CDR1 MDHEN and CDR2 SYDVKM. CDR3 length equals 12 residues.

The genes are TRBV6-6 and TRBJ1-4; D is uncertain. The germline CDR1 and CDR2 sequences are MNHNY and SVGAGI (reference sequence). Trimming removed 2 bases from V and 0 bases from J, with 4 bases in between. CDR3 length: 14 residues. DNA for the CDR3: TGTGCCAGCAGTTACGGAGCAACTAATGAAAAACTGTTTTTT. It specifies CASSYGATNEKLFF.

The chain is built from TRBV9 and TRBJ1-1; 11 bases map to TRBD1. The CDR3 has 15 amino acids. The V gene's germline CDR1 is SGDLS and CDR2 YYNGEE. V was clipped by 4 bases and J by 3 bases; unmatched bases: 5. CDR3 loop: CASSPGTGGDTEAFF. The CDR3 nucleotides are TGTGCCAGCAGCCCGGGGACAGGGGGGGACACTGAAGCTTTCTTT.

V and J are TRBV20-1 and TRBJ2-5; D may be TRBD2 (6 bases). Germline assignment: CDR1 DFQATT and CDR2 SNEGSKA (reference sequence). V was clipped by 6 bases and J by 5 bases, with 22 bases between them. The CDR3 spans 15 residues. The CDR3 DNA sequence: TGCAGTGCCAGTGTGCCGCGGTGGGAGGCGGAGACCCAGTACTTC. Protein: CSASVPRWEAETQYF.